This T cell receptor (beta chain) is from a study of CD8 T cells in Susac syndrome. Turning to the study itself: Patients with Susac syndrome were therapy-naive, taking corticosteroids, with some also receiving intravenous immunoglobulin, or taking intravenous immunoglobulin alone at the time their blood was drawn.

The authors sequenced TCR beta from blood CD8+ and CD4+ T cells. Whole-study results and caveats: The study conceded that relatively few individuals underwent its TCR sequencing and HLA analysis.

On this clonotype itself: Its antigen is still unknown.

An input of 0.5 to 1 ug of RNA was subjected to reverse transcription using random hexamers. Amplification of TCR beta CDR3 used immunoSEQ multiplex PCR across 54 Vbeta and 13 Jbeta. TCRdb itself ran the immunoSEQ multiplex PCR reads through MiXCR, one entry per CDR3 protein. The repertoire holds 67,000 or so distinct CDR3 sequences, with roughly 93% as singletons. In germline, CDR1 is MDHEN, CDR2 SYDVKM. Trimming took off 4 bases at V and 8 bases at J, with 17 bases between the two ends. This CDR3 contains 14 residues. The origin of this receptor is a human donor with Susac syndrome. Sequencing was carried out using CD4+ T cells from PBMCs. This sequence joins TRBV28 and TRBJ1-1, with D perhaps matching TRBD1 (6 bases). In DNA form, the CDR3 reads TGTGCCAGCAGTTCTTTAAAGTCGGGACAAGAAGCTTTCTTT. This codes for CASSSLKSGQEAFF.